The rows below give T cell receptor beta chains drawn from one sample of a study of blood T cell repertoires in COVID-19. The data were produced by immunoSEQ multiplex PCR, yet TCRdb's version contains in-frame clones alone and is incomplete. The sample carries 650,000 to 800,000 clones, around 89% recorded once. The sequencing sample was made of peripheral blood. These receptors all come from a woman under 30 with acute or convalescent COVID-19. Both conserved end residues are part of each CDR3. The D gene is left open where the match is weak. Expanded clones get a size class; other rows say once, few or many, or leave the size out.

cdr3_nt cdr3_aa v_call clone_size j_call d_call
TGTGCCAGCAGCTCCATACAGGGAGGGGACGGCTACACCTTC CASSSIQGGDGYTF TRBV11-2 NA TRBJ1-2 NA
TGTGCCAGCAGCTCAGAGGTGGACAGGGGAATCTATGGCTACACCTTC CASSSEVDRGIYGYTF TRBV11-2 many TRBJ1-2 TRBD1
TGTGCCAGCAAAGTGCAGGGTAACACCGGGGAGCTGTTTTTT CASKVQGNTGELFF TRBV7-3 NA TRBJ2-2 NA
TGTGCCGGCTTGGGACAGGGGAAAACTGAAGCTTTCTTT CAGLGQGKTEAFF TRBV7-9 NA TRBJ1-1 TRBD1
TGTGCCAGCAGTCCGCGCGGGGACAGGGAGTATTCCAATGAGCAGTTCTTC CASSPRGDREYSNEQFF TRBV6-6 NA TRBJ2-1 TRBD1
TGTGCCAGCTCACCGCAGGGACAGGTATACGAGCAGTACTTC CASSPQGQVYEQYF TRBV18 NA TRBJ2-7 TRBD1
TGTGCCAGCAGCCCGACAGGGTTCACTGAAGCTTTCTTT CASSPTGFTEAFF TRBV12-3/TRBV12-4 once TRBJ1-1 TRBD1
TGTGCCAGCAGTGCCAGCCCAGCGCTAGGAGGGACCCAGTACTTC CASSASPALGGTQYF TRBV9 NA TRBJ2-5 NA
TGCGCCAGCAGTGAGGTCGGCTACGAGCAGTACTTC CASSEVGYEQYF TRBV10-2 once TRBJ2-7 NA
TGTGCCACACAGGTCGGTGGTCAGCCCCAGCATTTT CATQVGGQPQHF TRBV12-3/TRBV12-4 NA TRBJ1-5 NA
TGTGCCATCAGTGAGGGACAGGCGAGCAATCAGCCCCAGCATTTT CAISEGQASNQPQHF TRBV10-3 NA TRBJ1-5 TRBD1
TGTGCCAGCAGCCAAGCGGACAGCTATGGCTACACCTTC CASSQADSYGYTF TRBV3-1/TRBV3-2 NA TRBJ1-2 NA
TGTGCCTGGAGTGTCAGGGGTCGGGGTCGCAATCAGCCCCAGCATTTT CAWSVRGRGRNQPQHF TRBV30 NA TRBJ1-5 NA
TGCAGCGTTGGGAGACAGGGCGGGTCCGGGGAGCTGTTTTTT CSVGRQGGSGELFF TRBV29-1 NA TRBJ2-2 TRBD1
TGTGCCAGCAGTTCCTCCCCCGGGACTTATCTTTATGAGCAGTTCTTC CASSSSPGTYLYEQFF TRBV6-5 NA TRBJ2-1 NA
TGTGCCAGCAGAATGACCAAGAGACAGGGGGCTGGAGCTTTCTTT CASRMTKRQGAGAFF TRBV6-5 NA TRBJ1-1 TRBD1
TGCGCCAGCAGCCAAGCTGTGACTAGCGACTACGAGCAGTACTTC CASSQAVTSDYEQYF TRBV4-3 few TRBJ2-7 TRBD2
TGTGCCAGCAGCCCGGGGGATGATGAGCAGTTCTTC CASSPGDDEQFF TRBV5-5 NA TRBJ2-1 NA